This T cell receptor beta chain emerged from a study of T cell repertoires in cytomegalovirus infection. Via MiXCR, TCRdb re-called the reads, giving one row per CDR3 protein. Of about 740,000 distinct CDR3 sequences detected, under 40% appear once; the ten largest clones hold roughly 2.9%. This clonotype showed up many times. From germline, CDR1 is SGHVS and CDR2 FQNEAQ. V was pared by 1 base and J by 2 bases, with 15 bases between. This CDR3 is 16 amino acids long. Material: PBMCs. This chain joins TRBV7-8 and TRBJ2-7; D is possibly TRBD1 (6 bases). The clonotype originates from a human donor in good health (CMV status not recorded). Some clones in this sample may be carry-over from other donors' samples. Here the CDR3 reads CASSLVRQAPTYEQYF. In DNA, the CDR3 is TGTGCCAGCAGCTTAGTAAGACAGGCGCCCACCTACGAGCAGTACTTC.